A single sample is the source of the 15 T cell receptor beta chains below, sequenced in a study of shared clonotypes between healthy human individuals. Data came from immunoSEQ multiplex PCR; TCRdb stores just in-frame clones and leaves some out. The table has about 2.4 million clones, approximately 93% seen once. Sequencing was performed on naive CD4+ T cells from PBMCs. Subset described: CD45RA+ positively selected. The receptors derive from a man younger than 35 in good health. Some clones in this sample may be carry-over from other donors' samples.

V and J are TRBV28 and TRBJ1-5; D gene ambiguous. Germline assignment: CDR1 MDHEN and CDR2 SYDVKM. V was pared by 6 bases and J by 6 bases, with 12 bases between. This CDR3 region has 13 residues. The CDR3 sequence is CASRGVLAQPQHF. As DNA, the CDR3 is TGTGCCAGCAGGGGCGTTCTGGCTCAGCCCCAGCATTTT.

CDR3 residues: CASSLQTNSYNEQFF. The CDR3 DNA is TGTGCCAGCAGCTTACAGACAAACTCCTACAATGAGCAGTTCTTC. The gene calls are TRBV11-2 and TRBJ2-1; no reliable D call. The V and J ends lost 2 bases and 0 bases respectively, with 8 bases between them. The CDR3 extends over 15 amino acids. The germline gives CDR1 SGHAT, CDR2 FQNNGV.

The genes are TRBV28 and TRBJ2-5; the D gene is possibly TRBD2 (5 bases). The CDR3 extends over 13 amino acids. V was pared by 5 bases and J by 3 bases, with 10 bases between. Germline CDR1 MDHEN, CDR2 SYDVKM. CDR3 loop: CASSGGPKETQYF. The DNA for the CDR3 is TGTGCCAGCAGTGGAGGACCAAAAGAGACCCAGTACTTC.

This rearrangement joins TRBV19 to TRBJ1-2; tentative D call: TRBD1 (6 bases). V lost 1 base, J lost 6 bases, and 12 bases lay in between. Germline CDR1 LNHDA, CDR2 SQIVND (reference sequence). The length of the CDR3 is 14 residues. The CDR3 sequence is CASSIAGVLNGYTF. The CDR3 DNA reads TGTGCCAGTAGTATAGCAGGGGTTTTAAATGGCTACACCTTC.

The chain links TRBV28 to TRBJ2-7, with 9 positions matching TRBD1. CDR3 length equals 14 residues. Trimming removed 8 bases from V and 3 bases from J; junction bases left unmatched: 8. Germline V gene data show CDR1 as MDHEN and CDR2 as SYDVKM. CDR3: CASRAGTGNYEQYF. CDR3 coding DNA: TGTGCCAGCCGGGCCGGGACAGGGAACTACGAGCAGTACTTC.

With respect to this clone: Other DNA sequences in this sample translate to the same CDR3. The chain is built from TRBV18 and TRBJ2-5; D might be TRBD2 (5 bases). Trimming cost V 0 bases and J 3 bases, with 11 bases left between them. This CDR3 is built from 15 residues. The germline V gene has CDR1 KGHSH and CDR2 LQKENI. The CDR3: CASSPPSGREETQYF. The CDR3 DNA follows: TGTGCCAGCTCACCACCGTCGGGAAGAGAAGAGACCCAGTACTTC.

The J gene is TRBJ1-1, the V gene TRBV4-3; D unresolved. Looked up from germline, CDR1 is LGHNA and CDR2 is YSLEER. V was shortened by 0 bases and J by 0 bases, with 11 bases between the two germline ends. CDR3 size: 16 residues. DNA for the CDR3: TGCGCCAGCAGCCAAGATTTAAGCAGGCTGAACACTGAAGCTTTCTTT. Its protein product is CASSQDLSRLNTEAFF.

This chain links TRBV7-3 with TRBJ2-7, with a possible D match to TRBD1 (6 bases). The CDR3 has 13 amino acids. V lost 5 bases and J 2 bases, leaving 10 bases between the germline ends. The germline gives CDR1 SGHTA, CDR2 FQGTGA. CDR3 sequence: CASSPGVTYEQYF. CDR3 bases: TGTGCCAGCAGCCCAGGGGTAACCTACGAGCAGTACTTC.

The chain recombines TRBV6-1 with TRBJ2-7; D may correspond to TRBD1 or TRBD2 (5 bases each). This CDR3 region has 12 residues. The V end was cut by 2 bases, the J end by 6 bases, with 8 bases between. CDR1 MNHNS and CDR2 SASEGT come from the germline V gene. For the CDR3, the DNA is TGTGCCAGCAGTGAATGGGGGATCGAGCAGTACTTC. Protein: CASSEWGIEQYF.

CDR3 sequence reads: CASSLDQGAGEQFF. The CDR3 bases are TGTGCCAGCAGCTTAGATCAGGGGGCGGGGGAGCAGTTCTTC. The gene calls are TRBV11-2 and TRBJ2-1, with 8 nucleotides matching TRBD1. The J segment lost 10 bases and the V segment lost 0 bases, leaving 5 bases of the junction unmatched. The CDR3 is made up of 14 amino acids. Germline lookup yields CDR1 SGHAT and CDR2 FQNNGV.

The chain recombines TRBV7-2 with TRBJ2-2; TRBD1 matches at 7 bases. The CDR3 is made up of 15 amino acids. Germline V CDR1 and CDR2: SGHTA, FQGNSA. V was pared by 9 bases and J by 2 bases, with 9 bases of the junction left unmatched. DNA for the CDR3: TGTGCCAGTCGTACAGGGGTCACCAACACCGGGGAGCTGTTTTTT. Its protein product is CASRTGVTNTGELFF.

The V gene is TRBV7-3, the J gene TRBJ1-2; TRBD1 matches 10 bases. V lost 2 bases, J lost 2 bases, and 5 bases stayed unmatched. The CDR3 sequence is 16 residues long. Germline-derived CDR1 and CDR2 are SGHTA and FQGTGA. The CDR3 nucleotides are TGTGCCAGCAGCTTAGAGGTGGGACAGGGGAACTATGGCTACACCTTC. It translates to CASSLEVGQGNYGYTF.

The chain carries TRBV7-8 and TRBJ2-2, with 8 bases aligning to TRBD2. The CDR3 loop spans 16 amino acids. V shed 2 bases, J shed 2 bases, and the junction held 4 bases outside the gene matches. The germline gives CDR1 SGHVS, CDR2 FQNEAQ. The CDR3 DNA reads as TGTGCCAGCAGCTTACAAGCGGGAGCCAACACCGGGGAGCTGTTTTTT. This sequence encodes CASSLQAGANTGELFF.

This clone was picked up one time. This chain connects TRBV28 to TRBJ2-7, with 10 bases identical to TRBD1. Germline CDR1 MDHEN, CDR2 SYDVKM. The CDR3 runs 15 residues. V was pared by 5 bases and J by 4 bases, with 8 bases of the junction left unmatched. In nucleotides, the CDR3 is TGTGCCAGCAGTGCCCCCGGGACAGGGGATTACGAGCAGTACTTC. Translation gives CASSAPGTGDYEQYF.

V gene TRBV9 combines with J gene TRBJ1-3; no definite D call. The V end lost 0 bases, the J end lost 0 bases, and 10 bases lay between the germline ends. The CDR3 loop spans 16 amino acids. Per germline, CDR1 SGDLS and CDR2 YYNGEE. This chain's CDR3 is CASSVGVGASGNTIYF. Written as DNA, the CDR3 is TGTGCCAGCAGCGTAGGTGTAGGCGCCTCTGGAAACACCATATATTTT.